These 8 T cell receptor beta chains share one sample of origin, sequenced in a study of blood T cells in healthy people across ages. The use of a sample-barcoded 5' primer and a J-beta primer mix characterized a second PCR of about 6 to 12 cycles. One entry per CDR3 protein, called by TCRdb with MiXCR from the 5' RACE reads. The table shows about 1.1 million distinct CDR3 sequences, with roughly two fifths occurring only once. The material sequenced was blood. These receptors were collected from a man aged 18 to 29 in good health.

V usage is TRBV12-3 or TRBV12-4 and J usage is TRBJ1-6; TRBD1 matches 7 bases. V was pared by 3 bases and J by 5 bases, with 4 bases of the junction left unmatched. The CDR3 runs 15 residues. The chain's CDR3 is CASSFGTDNNSPLHF. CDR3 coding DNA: TGTGCCAGCAGTTTCGGGACAGATAATAATTCACCCCTCCACTTT.

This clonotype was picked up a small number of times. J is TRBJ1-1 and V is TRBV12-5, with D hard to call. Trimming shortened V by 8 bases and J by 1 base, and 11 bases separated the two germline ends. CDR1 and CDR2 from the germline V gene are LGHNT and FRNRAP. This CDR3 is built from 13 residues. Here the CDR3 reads CASNRMGNTEAFF. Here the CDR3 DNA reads TGTGCTAGTAACCGGATGGGGAACACTGAAGCTTTCTTT.

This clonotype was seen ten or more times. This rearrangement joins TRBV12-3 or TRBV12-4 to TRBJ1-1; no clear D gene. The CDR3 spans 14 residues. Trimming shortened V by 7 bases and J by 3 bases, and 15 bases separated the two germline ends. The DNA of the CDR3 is TGTGCCAGCATTCACCGAAGCGAGGACACTGAAGCTTTCTTT. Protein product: CASIHRSEDTEAFF.

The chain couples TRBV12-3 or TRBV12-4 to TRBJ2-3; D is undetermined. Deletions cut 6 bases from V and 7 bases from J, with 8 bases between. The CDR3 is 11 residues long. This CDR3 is CASSLQNTQYF. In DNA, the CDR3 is TGTGCCAGCAGCCTTCAGAATACGCAGTATTTT.

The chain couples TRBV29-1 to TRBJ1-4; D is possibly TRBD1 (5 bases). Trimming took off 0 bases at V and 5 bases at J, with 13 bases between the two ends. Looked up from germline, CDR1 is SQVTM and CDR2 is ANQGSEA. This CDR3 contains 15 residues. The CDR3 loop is CSVEERGTGNEKLFF. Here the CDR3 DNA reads TGCAGCGTTGAAGAAAGGGGCACGGGGAATGAAAAACTGTTTTTT.

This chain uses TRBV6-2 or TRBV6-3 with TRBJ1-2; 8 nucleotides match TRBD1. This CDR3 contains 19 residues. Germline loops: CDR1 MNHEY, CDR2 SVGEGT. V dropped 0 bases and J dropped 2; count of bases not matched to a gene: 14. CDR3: CASSYSSGTGLRKNYGYTF. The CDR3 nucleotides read TGTGCCAGCAGTTACTCGAGTGGGACAGGCCTCCGTAAAAACTATGGCTACACCTTC.

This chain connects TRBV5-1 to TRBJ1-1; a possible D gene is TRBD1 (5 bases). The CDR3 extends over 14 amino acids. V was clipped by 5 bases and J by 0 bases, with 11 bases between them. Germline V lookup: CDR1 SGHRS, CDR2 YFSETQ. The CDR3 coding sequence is TGCGCCAGCAGACTGACAGCAATGAACACTGAAGCTTTCTTT. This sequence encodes CASRLTAMNTEAFF.

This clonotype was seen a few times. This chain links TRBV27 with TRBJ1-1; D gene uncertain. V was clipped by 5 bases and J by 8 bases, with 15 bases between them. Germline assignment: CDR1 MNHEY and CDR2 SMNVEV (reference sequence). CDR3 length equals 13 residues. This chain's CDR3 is CASSLGRASEAFF. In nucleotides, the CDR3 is TGTGCCAGCAGTCTCGGACGGGCCTCGGAAGCTTTCTTT.